This T cell receptor (beta chain) was profiled in a study of T cells after yellow fever vaccination. Study context: Some fractions had low cell numbers, and these were prepared with SMART-Seq v4 Ultra Low Input.

This clonotype has only a few counts. Antigen unknown. Regarding the study as a whole: Most clones from primary vaccination resurfaced after the booster (approximately 95% CD4, 75% to 90% CD8).

Per germline, CDR1 MNHEY and CDR2 SVGAGI. Trimming shortened V by 4 bases and J by 6 bases, and 13 bases separated the two germline ends. CDR3 length: 15 residues. TCRdb itself ran the 5' RACE reads through MiXCR, one entry per CDR3 protein. The sample includes roughly 400,000 distinct CDR3 sequences, 15% to 20% of them seen just once. The input for sequencing was PBMCs, taken before the yellow fever booster vaccination. The clonotype was recovered from a man in his late teens or twenties who received the YFV17D yellow fever vaccine. The chain is built from TRBV6-5 and TRBJ1-6, with D perhaps matching TRBD1 (5 bases). The CDR3 reads CASSLVAGLNSPLHF. In DNA, the CDR3 is TGTGCCAGCAGTTTAGTGGCAGGGCTTAATTCACCCCTCCACTTT.